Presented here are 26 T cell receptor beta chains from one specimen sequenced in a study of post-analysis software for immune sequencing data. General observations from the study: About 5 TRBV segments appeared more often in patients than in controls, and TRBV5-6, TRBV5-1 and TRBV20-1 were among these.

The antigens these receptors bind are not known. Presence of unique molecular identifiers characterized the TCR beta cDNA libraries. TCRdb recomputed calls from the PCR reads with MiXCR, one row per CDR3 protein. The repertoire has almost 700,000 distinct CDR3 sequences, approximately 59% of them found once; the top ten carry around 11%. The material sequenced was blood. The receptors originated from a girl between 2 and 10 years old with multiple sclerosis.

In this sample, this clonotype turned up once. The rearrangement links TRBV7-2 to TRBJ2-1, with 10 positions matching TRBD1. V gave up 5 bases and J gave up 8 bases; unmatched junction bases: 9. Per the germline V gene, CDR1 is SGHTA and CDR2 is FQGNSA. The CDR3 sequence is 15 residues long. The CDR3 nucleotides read TGTGCCAGCAGCCTATCCGGGACAGGGGCCCATGAGCAGTTCTTC. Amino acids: CASSLSGTGAHEQFF.

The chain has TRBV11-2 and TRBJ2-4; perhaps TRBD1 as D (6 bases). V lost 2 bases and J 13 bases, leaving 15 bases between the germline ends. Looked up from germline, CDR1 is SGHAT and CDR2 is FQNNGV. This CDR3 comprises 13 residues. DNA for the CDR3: TGTGCCAGCAGCTTACAAACAGGGACGCTCCAGTACTTC. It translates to CASSLQTGTLQYF.

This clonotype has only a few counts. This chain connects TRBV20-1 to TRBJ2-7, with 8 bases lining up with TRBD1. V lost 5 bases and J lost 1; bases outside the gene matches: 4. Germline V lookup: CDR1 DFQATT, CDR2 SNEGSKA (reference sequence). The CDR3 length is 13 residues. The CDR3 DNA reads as TGCAGTGCTCCTAGACAGGGGTCCTACGAGCAGTACTTC. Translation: CSAPRQGSYEQYF.

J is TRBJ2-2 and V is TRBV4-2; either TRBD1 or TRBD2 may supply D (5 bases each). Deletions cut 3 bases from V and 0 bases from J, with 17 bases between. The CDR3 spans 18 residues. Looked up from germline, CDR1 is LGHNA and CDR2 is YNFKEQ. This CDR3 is CASSHPNPGTANTGELFF. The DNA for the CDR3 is TGTGCCAGCAGCCACCCCAACCCCGGGACCGCGAACACCGGGGAGCTGTTTTTT.

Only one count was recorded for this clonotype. The CDR3 coding sequence is TGTGCCAGCACCAATCCCCAGAACACTGAAGCTTTCTTT. This gives the protein CASTNPQNTEAFF. The chain carries TRBV5-4 and TRBJ1-1; no reliable D call. Per germline, CDR1 SGHNT and CDR2 YYREEE (reference sequence). Trimming took off 6 bases at V and 1 base at J, with 10 bases between the two ends. The CDR3 extends over 13 amino acids. The entire variable domain, with the rest obtained from reference TRBV5-4 and TRBJ1-1, is as follows: ETGVTQSPTHLIKTRGQQVTLRCSSQSGHNTVSWYQQALGQGPQFIFQYYREEENGRGNFPPRFSGLQFPNYSSELNVNALELDDSALYLCASTNPQNTEAFFGQGTRLTVV.

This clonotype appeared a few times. CDR3 protein: CSVETHTSGRPPRFF. Written as DNA, the CDR3 is TGCAGCGTTGAGACCCATACTAGCGGGAGACCCCCAAGGTTCTTC. This chain joins TRBV29-1 and TRBJ2-1, with 11 bases aligning to TRBD2. The CDR3 covers 15 residues. V gave up 3 bases and J gave up 15 bases; unmatched junction bases: 16. Germline loops: CDR1 SQVTM, CDR2 ANQGSEA.

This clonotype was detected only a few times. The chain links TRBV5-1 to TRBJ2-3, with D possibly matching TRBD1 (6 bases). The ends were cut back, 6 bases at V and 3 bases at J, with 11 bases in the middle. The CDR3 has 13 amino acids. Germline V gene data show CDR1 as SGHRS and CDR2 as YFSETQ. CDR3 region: CASTLRGTDTQYF. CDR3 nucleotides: TGCGCCAGCACCCTTAGGGGGACAGATACGCAGTATTTT.

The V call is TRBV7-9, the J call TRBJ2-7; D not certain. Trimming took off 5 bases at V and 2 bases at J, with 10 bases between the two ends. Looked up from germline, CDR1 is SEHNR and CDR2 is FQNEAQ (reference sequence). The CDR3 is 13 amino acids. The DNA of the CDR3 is TGTGCCAGCAGCGATCCGAGTGCCTACGAGCAGTACTTC. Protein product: CASSDPSAYEQYF.

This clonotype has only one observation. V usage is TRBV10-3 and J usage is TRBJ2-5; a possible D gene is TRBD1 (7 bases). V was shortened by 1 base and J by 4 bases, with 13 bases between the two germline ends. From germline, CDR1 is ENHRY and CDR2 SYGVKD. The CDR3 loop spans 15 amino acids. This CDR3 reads CAISELEGAGETQYF. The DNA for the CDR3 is TGTGCCATCAGTGAGTTGGAGGGGGCTGGAGAGACCCAGTACTTC.

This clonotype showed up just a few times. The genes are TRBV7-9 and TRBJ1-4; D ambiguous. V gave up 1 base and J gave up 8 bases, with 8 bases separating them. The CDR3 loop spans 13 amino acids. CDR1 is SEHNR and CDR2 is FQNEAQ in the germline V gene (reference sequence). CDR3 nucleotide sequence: TGTGCCAGCAGCTTAGAGCAGTCAGAAAAACTGTTTTTT. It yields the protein CASSLEQSEKLFF.

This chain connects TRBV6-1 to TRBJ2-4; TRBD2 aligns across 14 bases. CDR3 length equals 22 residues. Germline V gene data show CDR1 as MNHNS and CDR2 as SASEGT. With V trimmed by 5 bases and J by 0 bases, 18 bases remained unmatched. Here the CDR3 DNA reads TGTGCCAGCAGTCGCCGACTAGCGGGAGGGACACCCTCGGGTCTAGCCAAAAACATTCAGTACTTC. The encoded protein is CASSRRLAGGTPSGLAKNIQYF.

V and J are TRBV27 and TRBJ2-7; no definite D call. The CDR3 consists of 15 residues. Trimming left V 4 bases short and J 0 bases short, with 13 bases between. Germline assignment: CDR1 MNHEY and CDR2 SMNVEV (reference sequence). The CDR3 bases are TGTGCCAGCAGTTCGTCGACGGTGAGCTCCTACGAGCAGTACTTC. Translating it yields CASSSSTVSSYEQYF.

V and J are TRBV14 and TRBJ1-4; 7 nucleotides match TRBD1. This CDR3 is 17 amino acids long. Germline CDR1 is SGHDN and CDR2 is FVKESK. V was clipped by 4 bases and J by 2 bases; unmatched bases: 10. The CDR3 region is CASSPNQGVSTNEKLFF. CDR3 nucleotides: TGTGCCAGCAGCCCCAATCAGGGGGTCTCGACTAATGAAAAACTGTTTTTT.

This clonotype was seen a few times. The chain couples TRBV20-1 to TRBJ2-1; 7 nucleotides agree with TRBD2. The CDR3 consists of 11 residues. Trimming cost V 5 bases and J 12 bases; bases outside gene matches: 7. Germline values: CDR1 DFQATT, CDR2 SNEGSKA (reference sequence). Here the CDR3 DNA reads TGCAGTGCTCTAGCGGACCTTTTGCAGTTCTTC. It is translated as CSALADLLQFF.

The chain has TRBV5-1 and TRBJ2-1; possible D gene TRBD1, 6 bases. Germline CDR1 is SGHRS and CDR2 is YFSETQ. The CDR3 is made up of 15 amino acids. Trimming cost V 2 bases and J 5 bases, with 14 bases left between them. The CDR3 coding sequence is TGCGCCAGCAGCTTATCAGGACAGAGCAACAATGAGCAGTTCTTC. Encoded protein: CASSLSGQSNNEQFF. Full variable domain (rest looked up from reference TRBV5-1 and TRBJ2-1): KAGVTQTPRYLIKTRGQQVTLSCSPISGHRSVSWYQQTPGQGLQFLFEYFSETQRNKGNFPGRFSGRQFSNSRSEMNVSTLELGDSALYLCASSLSGQSNNEQFFGPGTRLTVL.

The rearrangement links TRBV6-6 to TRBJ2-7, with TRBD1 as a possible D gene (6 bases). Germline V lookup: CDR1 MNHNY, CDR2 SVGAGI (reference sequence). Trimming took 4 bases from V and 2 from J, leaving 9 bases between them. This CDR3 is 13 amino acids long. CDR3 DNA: TGTGCCAGCAGTTCGGACAGTCCCTACGAGCAGTACTTC. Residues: CASSSDSPYEQYF.

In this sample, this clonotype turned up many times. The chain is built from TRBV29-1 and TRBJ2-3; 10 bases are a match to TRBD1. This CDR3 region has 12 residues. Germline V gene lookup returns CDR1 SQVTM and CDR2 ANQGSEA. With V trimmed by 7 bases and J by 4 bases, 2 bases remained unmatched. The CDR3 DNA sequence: TGCAGCGCAGGACAGGGGGCAGATACGCAGTATTTT. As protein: CSAGQGADTQYF.

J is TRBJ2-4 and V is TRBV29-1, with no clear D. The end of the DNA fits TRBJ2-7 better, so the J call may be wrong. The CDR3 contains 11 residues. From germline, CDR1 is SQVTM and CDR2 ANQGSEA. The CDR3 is CSVAVSYEQYF. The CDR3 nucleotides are TGCAGCGTTGCAGTCTCCTACGAGCAGTACTTC.

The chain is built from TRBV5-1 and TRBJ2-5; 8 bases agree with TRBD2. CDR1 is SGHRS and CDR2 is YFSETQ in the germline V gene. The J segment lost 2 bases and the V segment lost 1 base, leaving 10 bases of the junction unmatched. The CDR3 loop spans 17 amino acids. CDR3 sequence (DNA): TGCGCCAGCAGCTTGCCGGAGAGCGGGAGAGGGCAAGAGACCCAGTACTTC. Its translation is CASSLPESGRGQETQYF.

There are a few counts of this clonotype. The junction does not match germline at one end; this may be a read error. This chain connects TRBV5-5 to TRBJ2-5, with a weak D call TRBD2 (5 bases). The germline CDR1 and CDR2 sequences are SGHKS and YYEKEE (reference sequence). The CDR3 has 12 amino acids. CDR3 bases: TGTGCCAGCAGTTTGGAGGAGGAGACCCAGTACTTC. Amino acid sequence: CASSLEEETQYF.

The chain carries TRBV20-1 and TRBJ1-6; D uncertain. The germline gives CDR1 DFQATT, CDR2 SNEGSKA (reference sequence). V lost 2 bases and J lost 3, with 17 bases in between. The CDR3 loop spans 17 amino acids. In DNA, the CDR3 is TGCAGTGCTAGATTCTTCCGGCAGTCAAGCTATAATTCACCCCTCCACTTT. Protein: CSARFFRQSSYNSPLHF.

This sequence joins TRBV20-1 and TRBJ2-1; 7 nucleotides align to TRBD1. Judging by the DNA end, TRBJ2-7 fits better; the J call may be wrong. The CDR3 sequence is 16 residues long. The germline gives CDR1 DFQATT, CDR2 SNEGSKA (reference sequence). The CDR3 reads CSARGPGRTGLYEQYF. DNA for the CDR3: TGCAGTGCTAGAGGTCCCGGACGGACAGGACTCTACGAGCAGTACTTC.

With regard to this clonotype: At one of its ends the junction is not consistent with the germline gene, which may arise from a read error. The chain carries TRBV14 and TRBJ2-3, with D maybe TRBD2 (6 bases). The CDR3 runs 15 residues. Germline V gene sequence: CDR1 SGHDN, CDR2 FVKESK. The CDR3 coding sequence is TGTGCCAGCAGCCAAGGGAGGGGCGGCACAGATATGCAGTATTTT. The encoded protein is CASSQGRGGTDMQYF.

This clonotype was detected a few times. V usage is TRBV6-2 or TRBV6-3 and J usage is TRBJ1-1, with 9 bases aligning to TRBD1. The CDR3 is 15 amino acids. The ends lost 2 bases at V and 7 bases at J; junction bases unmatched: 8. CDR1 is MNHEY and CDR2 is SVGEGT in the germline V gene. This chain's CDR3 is CASSYLQGARREAFF. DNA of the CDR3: TGTGCCAGCAGTTACCTACAGGGGGCACGTCGTGAAGCTTTCTTT.

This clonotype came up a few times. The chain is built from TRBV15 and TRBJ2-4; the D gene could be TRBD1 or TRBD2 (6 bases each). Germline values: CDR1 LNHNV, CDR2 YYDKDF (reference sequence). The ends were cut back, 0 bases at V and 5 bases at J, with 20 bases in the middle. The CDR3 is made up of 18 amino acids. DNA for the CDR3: TGTGCCACCAGCAGAGATACCGAGGGGGACTCGCAACAAAACATTCAGTACTTC. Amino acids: CATSRDTEGDSQQNIQYF.

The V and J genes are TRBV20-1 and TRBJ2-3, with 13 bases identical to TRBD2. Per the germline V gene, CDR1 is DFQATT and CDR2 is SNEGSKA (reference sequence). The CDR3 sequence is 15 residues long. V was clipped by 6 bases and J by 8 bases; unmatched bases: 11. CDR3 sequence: CSADGLAGAPGTQYF. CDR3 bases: TGCAGTGCCGACGGACTAGCGGGGGCACCGGGTACGCAGTATTTT.